These T cell receptor beta chains were read from a single sample in a study of OX40 agonist ivuxolimab in advanced cancers. The protocol was immunoSEQ multiplex PCR, while the TCRdb copy is restricted to in-frame clones and leaves out a portion. The sample includes approximately 66,000 clones, approximately 90% of them seen just once. This specimen consisted of CD4+ or CD8+ T cells sorted from blood, obtained in a trial of the OX40 agonist ivuxolimab. All receptors derive from an adult with an advanced solid tumor such as melanoma, head and neck, liver or kidney cancer. Each CDR3 is given with its conserved first and last residue. The order of the fields is clone size, J gene, V gene, D gene, CDR3 protein, CDR3 DNA. A D gene is named only where the DNA matches it firmly. A row's size may be missing; if present it is once, few, many or a size class.

abundance: NA; j_gene: TRBJ1-2; v_gene: TRBV6-5; d_gene: TRBD1; CDR3aa: CASSYGGQVRDGYTF; CDR3nt: TGTGCCAGCAGTTATGGGGGACAGGTTAGAGATGGCTACACCTTC
abundance: NA; j_gene: TRBJ1-2; v_gene: TRBV5-1; d_gene: NA; CDR3aa: CASSLGQLGGYGYTF; CDR3nt: TGCGCCAGCAGTCTAGGACAGCTAGGGGGGTATGGCTACACCTTC
abundance: NA; j_gene: TRBJ2-7; v_gene: TRBV9; d_gene: TRBD1; CDR3aa: CASSVGGQGGYEQYF; CDR3nt: TGTGCCAGCAGCGTAGGGGGACAGGGTGGCTACGAGCAGTACTTC
abundance: NA; j_gene: TRBJ1-1; v_gene: TRBV30; d_gene: NA; CDR3aa: CAWSGHGLMNTEAFF; CDR3nt: TGTGCCTGGAGTGGCCATGGACTCATGAACACTGAAGCTTTCTTT
abundance: NA; j_gene: TRBJ2-6; v_gene: TRBV5-4; d_gene: TRBD2; CDR3aa: CASSSSGGNSGANVLTF; CDR3nt: TGTGCCAGCAGCTCTAGCGGGGGTAACTCTGGGGCCAACGTCCTGACTTTC
abundance: NA; j_gene: TRBJ2-1; v_gene: TRBV7-9; d_gene: NA; CDR3aa: CASSLGRGLEQFF; CDR3nt: TGTGCCAGCAGCTTAGGGAGGGGGTTGGAGCAGTTCTTC
abundance: NA; j_gene: TRBJ1-1; v_gene: TRBV28; d_gene: NA; CDR3aa: CASRQNFEAFF; CDR3nt: TGTGCCAGCAGACAGAACTTCGAAGCTTTCTTT
abundance: NA; j_gene: TRBJ1-2; v_gene: TRBV28; d_gene: NA; CDR3aa: CASRPSGGNYTF; CDR3nt: TGTGCCAGCAGACCTTCGGGGGGTAACTACACCTTC
abundance: NA; j_gene: TRBJ2-5; v_gene: TRBV14; d_gene: NA; CDR3aa: CASSPLGGAQETQYF; CDR3nt: TGTGCCAGCAGCCCGCTGGGAGGAGCCCAAGAGACCCAGTACTTC
abundance: NA; j_gene: TRBJ1-1; v_gene: TRBV2; d_gene: NA; CDR3aa: CASSLYSNTEAFF; CDR3nt: TGTGCCAGCAGCCTTTACAGTAACACTGAAGCTTTCTTT
abundance: NA; j_gene: TRBJ1-1; v_gene: TRBV2; d_gene: NA; CDR3aa: CASSEAENTEAFF; CDR3nt: TGTGCCAGCAGTGAAGCAGAAAACACTGAAGCTTTCTTT
abundance: NA; j_gene: TRBJ2-4; v_gene: TRBV18; d_gene: NA; CDR3aa: CASSPRGTTKNIQYF; CDR3nt: TGTGCCAGCTCACCACGGGGGACGACCAAAAACATTCAGTACTTC
abundance: NA; j_gene: TRBJ1-1; v_gene: TRBV6-5; d_gene: NA; CDR3aa: CASSFQGSGTEAFF; CDR3nt: TGTGCCAGCAGTTTCCAGGGGAGCGGCACTGAAGCTTTCTTT
abundance: NA; j_gene: TRBJ2-2; v_gene: TRBV10-3; d_gene: TRBD2; CDR3aa: CAISAGGLSTGELFF; CDR3nt: TGTGCCATCAGTGCGGGGGGGCTTTCCACCGGGGAGCTGTTTTTT
abundance: NA; j_gene: TRBJ1-4; v_gene: TRBV7-9; d_gene: TRBD1; CDR3aa: CASSLFGTGDEKLFF; CDR3nt: TGTGCCAGCAGCTTATTTGGGACAGGTGATGAAAAACTGTTTTTT
abundance: NA; j_gene: TRBJ2-7; v_gene: TRBV10-3; d_gene: NA; CDR3aa: CAISGSTLYEQYF; CDR3nt: TGTGCCATCAGTGGGTCGACACTCTACGAGCAGTACTTC
abundance: NA; j_gene: TRBJ2-2; v_gene: TRBV6-1; d_gene: NA; CDR3aa: CASSVPTGTNTGELFF; CDR3nt: TGTGCCAGCAGTGTCCCGACAGGAACGAACACCGGGGAGCTGTTTTTT
abundance: few; j_gene: TRBJ1-2; v_gene: TRBV6-6; d_gene: NA; CDR3aa: CASSYSRSYGYTF; CDR3nt: TGTGCCAGCAGTTACTCGAGGTCCTATGGCTACACCTTC
abundance: NA; j_gene: TRBJ2-1; v_gene: TRBV19; d_gene: TRBD1; CDR3aa: CASSRQGAFSYNEQFF; CDR3nt: TGTGCCAGTAGTAGGCAGGGGGCTTTCTCCTACAATGAGCAGTTCTTC
abundance: NA; j_gene: TRBJ1-4; v_gene: TRBV11-2; d_gene: NA; CDR3aa: CASSLYSGEQEKLFF; CDR3nt: TGTGCCAGCAGCTTATACAGTGGGGAACAGGAAAAACTGTTTTTT
abundance: NA; j_gene: TRBJ2-5; v_gene: TRBV7-6; d_gene: TRBD1; CDR3aa: CASSPLGVGGRETQYF; CDR3nt: TGTGCCAGCAGCCCACTAGGGGTAGGGGGCCGAGAGACCCAGTACTTC
abundance: NA; j_gene: TRBJ1-3; v_gene: TRBV18; d_gene: NA; CDR3aa: CASSPGMQGSGNTIYF; CDR3nt: TGTGCCAGCTCACCAGGAATGCAGGGATCTGGAAACACCATATATTTT
abundance: NA; j_gene: TRBJ2-1; v_gene: TRBV11-3; d_gene: NA; CDR3aa: CASSLARGAYNEQFF; CDR3nt: TGTGCCAGCAGCTTAGCCAGGGGGGCCTACAATGAGCAGTTCTTC
abundance: NA; j_gene: TRBJ2-3; v_gene: TRBV10-3; d_gene: NA; CDR3aa: CAISEKAGSADTQYF; CDR3nt: TGTGCCATCAGTGAGAAGGCAGGGAGTGCAGATACGCAGTATTTT
abundance: NA; j_gene: TRBJ2-3; v_gene: TRBV5-1; d_gene: TRBD1; CDR3aa: CASSLEGQGAADTQYF; CDR3nt: TGCGCCAGCAGCTTGGAGGGACAGGGGGCCGCAGATACGCAGTATTTT
abundance: NA; j_gene: TRBJ1-5; v_gene: TRBV6-6; d_gene: NA; CDR3aa: CASSPLGNQPQHF; CDR3nt: TGTGCCAGCAGCCCACTAGGCAATCAGCCCCAGCATTTT
abundance: once; j_gene: TRBJ2-5; v_gene: TRBV6-5; d_gene: TRBD2; CDR3aa: CASSYTRTSRETQYF; CDR3nt: TGTGCCAGCAGTTACACCCGGACTAGTCGAGAGACCCAGTACTTC
abundance: NA; j_gene: TRBJ1-2; v_gene: TRBV6-6; d_gene: NA; CDR3aa: CASSKDGGYGYTF; CDR3nt: TGTGCCAGCAGCAAGGACGGAGGCTATGGCTACACCTTC